The 32 T cell receptor beta chains reported below all come from one sample, sequenced in a study of cytomegalovirus exposure and HLA in healthy donors. PCR used 60 Vbeta primers and 13 Jbeta primers. Method: immunoSEQ multiplex PCR; TCRdb's copy keeps in-frame clones and lacks some. The table lists 60,000 to 70,000 clones, around 80% of them singletons. Material: PBMCs. Receptor source: a woman in her thirties in good health and CMV-seronegative.

The V gene is TRBV5-6, the J gene TRBJ2-6; weak D call: TRBD1 (6 bases). V was pared by 3 bases and J by 0 bases, with 10 bases between. The CDR3 runs to 16 residues. Per germline, CDR1 SGHDT and CDR2 YYEEEE. The CDR3 bases are TGTGCCAGCAGCTGGGGGACACACTCTGGGGCCAACGTCCTGACTTTC. Its translation is CASSWGTHSGANVLTF.

This sequence joins TRBV7-6 and TRBJ2-2; no reliable D call. Germline lookup yields CDR1 SGHVS and CDR2 FNYEAQ. Trimming removed 2 bases from V and 4 bases from J, with 11 bases in between. This CDR3 has 15 residues. The CDR3 coding sequence is TGTGCCAGCAGCTTAAGCAGGTTTCCCACCGGGGAGCTGTTTTTT. This codes for CASSLSRFPTGELFF. The full variable domain, its missing parts supplied by reference TRBV7-6 and TRBJ2-2, is GAGVSQSPRYKVTKRGQDVALRCDPISGHVSLYWYRQALGQGPEFLTYFNYEAQQDKSGLPNDRFSAERPEGSISTLTIQRTEQRDSAMYRCASSLSRFPTGELFFGEGSRLTVL.

The rearrangement joins TRBV10-3 to TRBJ2-5; 10 bases match TRBD1. CDR1 and CDR2 (germline): ENHRY, SYGVKD. This CDR3 region has 16 residues. J was trimmed by 4 bases and V by 4 bases; bases with no gene match: 9. CDR3 coding DNA: TGTGCCATCAGTGGGTCCGGGGACAGGGGATTAGAGACCCAGTACTTC. Protein: CAISGSGDRGLETQYF.

CDR3 in DNA: TGCGCCAGCCGGGGGGGCAGGGAGGAAGCTTTCTTT. Residues: CASRGGREEAFF. This chain uses TRBV5-1 with TRBJ1-1, with a weak D call TRBD1 (6 bases). Germline V gene lookup returns CDR1 SGHRS and CDR2 YFSETQ. V lost 7 bases to trimming and J lost 8 bases, with 15 bases between them. CDR3 length: 12 amino acids.

This clone was found a few times. The rearrangement joins TRBV19 to TRBJ2-7; 7 bases are shared with TRBD1. The germline gives CDR1 LNHDA, CDR2 SQIVND (reference sequence). The CDR3 totals 14 residues. The J segment lost 1 base and the V segment lost 4 bases, leaving 4 bases of the junction unmatched. The chain's CDR3 is CASSNRDRSYEQYF. In nucleotides, the CDR3 is TGTGCCAGTAGTAACCGGGACAGATCCTACGAGCAGTACTTC.

The V gene is TRBV2, the J gene TRBJ1-1; 8 nucleotides line up with TRBD1. The germline CDR1 and CDR2 sequences are SNHLY and FYNNEI. The trim removed 2 bases at V and 4 bases at J, leaving 6 bases unmatched. CDR3 length equals 15 residues. CDR3 loop: CASSENRGGSTEAFF. The CDR3 coding sequence is TGTGCCAGCAGTGAAAACAGGGGGGGGAGCACTGAAGCTTTCTTT. The full variable domain, in which reference TRBV2 and TRBJ1-1 provide the parts outside the CDR3, is EPEVTQTPSHQVTQMGQEVILRCVPISNHLYFYWYRQILGQKVEFLVSFYNNEISEKSEIFDDQFSVERPDGSNFTLKIRSTKLEDSAMYFCASSENRGGSTEAFFGQGTRLTVV.

The chain is built from TRBV6-1 and TRBJ2-1; 8 bases fit TRBD1. V shed 7 bases, J shed 3 bases, and the junction held 8 bases outside the gene matches. CDR3 length: 15 residues. Per germline, CDR1 MNHNS and CDR2 SASEGT. Here the CDR3 reads CASNPDRGLYNEQFF. CDR3 coding DNA: TGTGCCAGCAACCCAGACAGGGGTCTCTACAATGAGCAGTTCTTC.

The chain combines TRBV19 with TRBJ2-1, with 10 bases matching TRBD2. J gave up 4 bases and V 0 bases, and 3 bases lay outside the gene matches. The CDR3 is 16 residues long. Germline CDR1 LNHDA, CDR2 SQIVND (reference sequence). This chain's CDR3 is CASSIEGLAAYNEQFF. CDR3 nucleotide sequence: TGTGCCAGTAGTATAGAAGGACTAGCGGCTTACAATGAGCAGTTCTTC.

The chain employs TRBV7-9 and TRBJ1-5; TRBD1 matches 7 bases. CDR1 is SEHNR, CDR2 FQNEAQ, per germline (reference sequence). V was pared by 3 bases and J by 2 bases, with 7 bases of the junction left unmatched. This CDR3 has 16 amino acids. The CDR3 DNA sequence: TGTGCCAGCAGCTTCGAGACAGGGTTCGGCAATCAGCCCCAGCATTTT. Amino acids: CASSFETGFGNQPQHF.

The chain joins TRBV4-1 to TRBJ1-1, with 7 bases fitting TRBD1. This CDR3 region has 15 residues. CDR1 and CDR2 (germline): MGHRA, YSYEKL. Trimming removed 1 base from V and 1 base from J; junction bases left unmatched: 3. The CDR3: CASSQGQGRNTEAFF. CDR3 DNA: TGCGCCAGCAGCCAAGGACAGGGCAGGAACACTGAAGCTTTCTTT.

V and J are TRBV5-6 and TRBJ2-7; the D is unclear. This CDR3 is built from 11 residues. V gave up 3 bases and J gave up 7 bases, with 8 bases separating them. Germline V lookup: CDR1 SGHDT, CDR2 YYEEEE. The CDR3 protein is CASSSTREQYF. DNA for the CDR3: TGTGCCAGCAGCTCCACGAGAGAGCAGTACTTC.

This chain connects TRBV19 to TRBJ2-5, with 11 bases fitting TRBD2. The CDR3 is made up of 17 amino acids. Germline trimming cut 4 bases from V and 4 bases from J; bases unmatched to any gene: 11. CDR1 is LNHDA and CDR2 is SQIVND in the germline V gene (reference sequence). The CDR3 region is CASSNPPLAGGRETQYF. The CDR3 DNA reads TGTGCCAGTAGTAACCCACCGCTAGCGGGGGGAAGAGAGACCCAGTACTTC.

This clone was seen a single time. The rearrangement links TRBV6-5 to TRBJ2-7; a possible D gene is TRBD1 (5 bases). CDR1 and CDR2 from the germline V gene are MNHEY and SVGAGI. The CDR3 spans 15 residues. V was pared by 2 bases and J by 3 bases, with 14 bases between. In nucleotides, the CDR3 is TGTGCCAGCAGTTACGCAGGGCAAGGAGTCTACGAGCAGTACTTC. This gives the protein CASSYAGQGVYEQYF.

The V and J genes are TRBV13 and TRBJ1-2, with TRBD1 as a possible D gene (5 bases). Germline-derived CDR1 and CDR2 are PRHDT and FYEKMQ (reference sequence). V lost 4 bases and J 6 bases, leaving 12 bases between the germline ends. The CDR3 spans 13 residues. This CDR3 is CASSYTGAHGYTF. The CDR3 DNA sequence: TGTGCCAGCAGCTACACAGGTGCCCATGGCTACACCTTC. Full variable domain (outside the CDR3, taken from reference TRBV13 and TRBJ1-2): AAGVIQSPRHLIKEKRETATLKCYPIPRHDTVYWYQQGPGQDPQFLISFYEKMQSDKGSIPDRFSAQQFSDYHSELNMSSLELGDSALYFCASSYTGAHGYTFGSGTRLTVV.

This clone came up a few times. This chain joins TRBV19 and TRBJ2-1, with D perhaps TRBD2 (6 bases). The CDR3 runs to 16 residues. Germline assignment: CDR1 LNHDA and CDR2 SQIVND (reference sequence). V was pared by 1 base and J by 8 bases, with 18 bases between. The CDR3 bases are TGTGCCAGTAGTATAGTTGGCCTAGCGACTGAGGATGAGCAGTTCTTC. It encodes CASSIVGLATEDEQFF.

This rearrangement joins TRBV11-2 to TRBJ1-2; D call uncertain. Germline V gives CDR1 SGHAT, CDR2 FQNNGV. The V and J ends lost 0 bases and 8 bases respectively, with 10 bases between them. The CDR3 consists of 13 residues. For the CDR3, the DNA is TGTGCCAGCAGCTTAGAATGGGCACGCGGCTACACCTTC. It translates to CASSLEWARGYTF.

V is TRBV11-3 and J is TRBJ2-1, with 8 bases that match TRBD2. The CDR3 length is 16 residues. CDR1 is SGHNT and CDR2 is YENEEA in the germline V gene. Germline trimming cut 5 bases from V and 4 bases from J; bases unmatched to any gene: 10. CDR3 bases: TGTGCCAGCAGCCGAAGCGGGGGTTCAGCTTACAATGAGCAGTTCTTC. This sequence encodes CASSRSGGSAYNEQFF.

The V and J genes are TRBV19 and TRBJ1-1; tentative D call: TRBD1 (6 bases). V was trimmed by 0 bases and J by 1 base, leaving 9 bases between them. The CDR3 loop spans 15 amino acids. CDR1 LNHDA and CDR2 SQIVND come from the germline V gene (reference sequence). CDR3 nucleotide sequence: TGTGCCAGTAGTATAGACAGGGGACCGAACACTGAAGCTTTCTTT. Residues: CASSIDRGPNTEAFF.

This clone was recorded a few times. V is TRBV6-6 and J is TRBJ1-2; 8 bases are shared with TRBD1. The J segment lost 4 bases and the V segment lost 6 bases, leaving 7 bases of the junction unmatched. The germline V gene encodes CDR1 MNHNY and CDR2 SVGAGI (reference sequence). This CDR3 has 14 residues. The CDR3 DNA is TGTGCCAGCAGCCGCGGACAGGGCATCTATGGCTACACCTTC. Protein sequence: CASSRGQGIYGYTF.

This chain links TRBV4-1 with TRBJ1-5; D possibly corresponds to TRBD1 (5 bases). The CDR3 totals 16 residues. With 0 bases removed from V and 0 bases from J, the gap between germline ends came to 9 bases. The V gene's germline CDR1 is MGHRA and CDR2 YSYEKL. The CDR3, as DNA: TGCGCCAGCAGCCAAGACCCAGGGTATAGCAATCAGCCCCAGCATTTT. Amino acid sequence: CASSQDPGYSNQPQHF.

V and J are TRBV28 and TRBJ1-3; TRBD1 might be the D (6 bases). V was clipped by 5 bases and J by 4 bases, with 12 bases between them. In germline, CDR1 is MDHEN, CDR2 SYDVKM. The CDR3 is 14 residues long. CDR3 sequence reads: CASSLVTGGNTIYF. CDR3 in DNA: TGTGCCAGCAGTCTCGTGACAGGAGGAAACACCATATATTTT.

The chain joins TRBV7-9 to TRBJ1-5, with 8 bases lining up with TRBD1. Germline V lookup: CDR1 SEHNR, CDR2 FQNEAQ (reference sequence). Losses at the gene ends were 1 base for V and 7 bases for J; bases not matched to a gene: 6. CDR3 length: 15 amino acids. For the CDR3, the DNA is TGTGCCAGCAGCTTAGTTGGAGACAGGGGACAGCCCCAGCATTTT. Translation gives CASSLVGDRGQPQHF.

V gene TRBV7-2 combines with J gene TRBJ2-5, with D possibly TRBD1 on 6 matching bases. V was pared by 1 base and J by 3 bases, with 9 bases between. There are 14 residues in the CDR3. Germline CDR1 and CDR2: SGHTA and FQGNSA. The CDR3 DNA is TGTGCCAGCAGCTTAGTGGGGGCCGAAGAGACCCAGTACTTC. It codes for CASSLVGAEETQYF. Drawing the rest from reference TRBV7-2 and TRBJ2-5, the complete variable domain is GAGVSQSPSNKVTEKGKDVELRCDPISGHTALYWYRQSLGQGLEFLIYFQGNSAPDKSGLPSDRFSAERTGGSVSTLTIQRTQQEDSAVYLCASSLVGAEETQYFGPGTRLLVL.

The J gene is TRBJ1-5, the V gene TRBV4-1; possibly TRBD1 for D (5 bases). Germline CDR1 MGHRA, CDR2 YSYEKL. This CDR3 has 14 amino acids. Between the trimmed V and J ends, which lost 2 bases and 2 bases, there was a span of 7 bases. The DNA of the CDR3 is TGCGCCAGCAGCCAACAGGGTGGCAATCAGCCCCAGCATTTT. This sequence encodes CASSQQGGNQPQHF.

The chain recombines TRBV7-2 with TRBJ1-5; 12 nucleotides align to TRBD1. Germline V gene lookup returns CDR1 SGHTA and CDR2 FQGNSA. J lost 5 bases, V lost 4 bases, and 12 bases had no gene match. The CDR3 is 18 amino acids. CDR3 protein: CASSSLFTGQGADQPQHF. Here the CDR3 DNA reads TGTGCCAGCAGCTCCTTGTTTACGGGACAGGGGGCTGATCAGCCCCAGCATTTT.

This chain uses TRBV10-1 with TRBJ2-1; D is uncertain. The CDR3 sequence is 15 residues long. Trimming shortened V by 6 bases and J by 3 bases, and 15 bases separated the two germline ends. Germline values: CDR1 WNHNN, CDR2 SYGVQD (reference sequence). The CDR3 reads CASSRPGRDYNEQFF. CDR3 in DNA: TGCGCCAGCAGCCGACCGGGTCGCGACTACAATGAGCAGTTCTTC.

The V and J genes are TRBV4-3 and TRBJ1-3; D call uncertain. Trimming took 4 bases from V and 0 from J, leaving 7 bases between them. Germline CDR1 reads LGHNA; CDR2 reads YSLEER. CDR3 length: 14 residues. DNA of the CDR3: TGCGCCAGCAGCCCCCAGTACTCTGGAAACACCATATATTTT. The encoded protein is CASSPQYSGNTIYF.

The chain links TRBV7-2 to TRBJ1-2; D unclear. This CDR3 region has 14 residues. Germline CDR1 SGHTA, CDR2 FQGNSA. Trimming removed 1 base from V and 4 bases from J, with 10 bases in between. The CDR3 is CASSLEAGAYGYTF. CDR3 bases: TGTGCCAGCAGCTTAGAGGCAGGCGCCTATGGCTACACCTTC.

The chain has TRBV2 and TRBJ1-2; TRBD1 might be the D (6 bases). The CDR3 is 14 amino acids. CDR1 is SNHLY, CDR2 FYNNEI, per germline. Between the trimmed V and J ends, which lost 4 bases and 4 bases, there was a span of 13 bases. Here the CDR3 reads CASSASGGLYGYTF. CDR3 sequence (DNA): TGTGCCAGCAGTGCCTCGGGGGGCCTCTATGGCTACACCTTC.

V gene TRBV7-9 combines with J gene TRBJ1-1; no definite D call. The CDR3 extends over 14 amino acids. Trimming removed 2 bases from V and 6 bases from J, with 13 bases in between. Germline loops: CDR1 SEHNR, CDR2 FQNEAQ (reference sequence). CDR3 residues: CASSLKEAEAEAFF. DNA of the CDR3: TGTGCCAGCAGCTTAAAGGAAGCAGAGGCTGAAGCTTTCTTT.

V usage is TRBV15 and J usage is TRBJ1-1, with a possible D match to TRBD1 (6 bases). V gave up 0 bases and J gave up 0 bases, with 11 bases separating them. Looked up from germline, CDR1 is LNHNV and CDR2 is YYDKDF (reference sequence). The CDR3 sequence is 16 residues long. In nucleotides, the CDR3 is TGTGCCACCAGCAGAGATGACAGGATTATGAACACTGAAGCTTTCTTT. Its protein is CATSRDDRIMNTEAFF.

The V and J genes are TRBV13 and TRBJ1-1, with 8 bases fitting TRBD1. The J segment lost 0 bases and the V segment lost 10 bases, leaving 7 bases of the junction unmatched. There are 14 residues in the CDR3. Per the germline V gene, CDR1 is PRHDT and CDR2 is FYEKMQ (reference sequence). CDR3 loop: CATRDRIMNTEAFF. DNA of the CDR3: TGTGCCACTCGGGACAGGATCATGAACACTGAAGCTTTCTTT.